These 8 T cell receptor beta chains were sequenced from one sample in a study of blood T cell repertoires in COVID-19. Sequencing used immunoSEQ multiplex PCR; TCRdb keeps in-frame clones, though not all of them. Among 25,000 to 30,000 clones listed, roughly 90% were seen once. The sample taken for sequencing was peripheral blood. The receptors here all came from a human donor in a cohort sampled during active COVID-19.

J is TRBJ1-5 and V is TRBV5-6; TRBD1 agrees at 9 bases. The CDR3 runs 15 residues. Germline CDR1 and CDR2: SGHDT and YYEEEE. The ends lost 0 bases at V and 4 bases at J; junction bases unmatched: 2. In nucleotides, the CDR3 is TGTGCCAGCAGCTTGGGGGACAGGGATAATCAGCCCCAGCATTTT. Translated: CASSLGDRDNQPQHF. Full variable domain (outside the CDR3, taken from reference TRBV5-6 and TRBJ1-5): DAGVTQSPTHLIKTRGQQVTLRCSPKSGHDTVSWYQQALGQGPQFIFQYYEEEERQRGNFPDRFSGHQFPNYSSELNVNALLLGDSALYLCASSLGDRDNQPQHFGDGTRLSIL.

The chain is built from TRBV5-1 and TRBJ1-1; no clear D gene. CDR1 and CDR2 (germline): SGHRS, YFSETQ. V was trimmed by 6 bases and J by 1 base, leaving 4 bases between them. The CDR3 totals 11 residues. Here the CDR3 DNA reads TGCGCCAGCAACTCGAACACTGAAGCTTTCTTT. This codes for CASNSNTEAFF.

The V gene is TRBV18, the J gene TRBJ2-1; possibly TRBD1 for D (6 bases). Trimming shortened V by 6 bases and J by 4 bases, and 22 bases separated the two germline ends. The CDR3 runs 17 residues. Germline-derived CDR1 and CDR2 are KGHSH and LQKENI. CDR3 loop: CASSQPQGPSSYNEQFF. In DNA, the CDR3 is TGTGCCAGCTCTCAACCTCAGGGGCCCTCAAGTTACAATGAGCAGTTCTTC.

The chain is built from TRBV3-1 (or the pseudogene TRBV3-2) and TRBJ1-4; the match to TRBD1 covers 8 bases. J gave up 7 bases and V 2 bases, and 3 bases lay outside the gene matches. There are 14 residues in the CDR3. Germline lookup yields CDR1 LGHDT and CDR2 YNNKEL (reference sequence). The CDR3 loop reads CASSQNRGGEKLFF. The DNA for the CDR3 is TGTGCCAGCAGCCAAAACAGGGGGGGTGAAAAACTGTTTTTT.

This clone has more than one count but fewer than ten. The chain links TRBV11-2 to TRBJ2-1, with 8 bases aligning to TRBD1. This CDR3 contains 14 residues. The trim removed 2 bases at V and 9 bases at J, leaving 6 bases unmatched. In germline, CDR1 is SGHAT, CDR2 FQNNGV. For the CDR3, the DNA is TGTGCCAGCAGCTTAACGCGACAGGGGACTGAGCAGTTCTTC. It translates to CASSLTRQGTEQFF.

This clone has just one count. V is TRBV3-1 (or the pseudogene TRBV3-2) and J is TRBJ1-1; tentative D call: TRBD1 (6 bases). V lost 3 bases to trimming and J lost 5 bases, with 13 bases between them. CDR3 size: 14 residues. Germline-derived CDR1 and CDR2 are LGHDT and YNNKEL (reference sequence). The CDR3 DNA reads as TGTGCCAGCAGCCAGTTACAGGGTCGGACTGAAGCTTTCTTT. Its translation: CASSQLQGRTEAFF.

By share of the sample, this clone is large. CDR3 nucleotide sequence: TGTGCCAGCAGCGTCGGACAGGCCTACGAGCAGTACTTC. Protein product: CASSVGQAYEQYF. This chain uses TRBV7-8 with TRBJ2-7; 7 bases line up with TRBD1. Germline lookup yields CDR1 SGHVS and CDR2 FQNEAQ. The CDR3 has 13 amino acids. Trimming took 5 bases from V and 2 from J; bases not matched to a gene: 3.

This clone was seen once. CDR3 nucleotide sequence: TGTGCCAGCAGCCATCCGGGGGGCAATGAGCAGTTCTTC. This gives the protein CASSHPGGNEQFF. The gene calls are TRBV3-1 (or the pseudogene TRBV3-2) and TRBJ2-1; 7 positions agree with TRBD2. Germline V gives CDR1 LGHDT, CDR2 YNNKEL (reference sequence). Trimming cost V 3 bases and J 6 bases; bases outside gene matches: 2. The CDR3 is made up of 13 amino acids.